This T cell receptor (beta chain) came from a study of cytomegalovirus exposure and HLA in healthy donors. Overall study context: Researchers found that less than 90% of about 400 genotyped donors fell within the Caucasian-associated ancestry cluster. Findings of the study overall: Indistinguishability led to the exclusion of some V segments, TRBV6-2 and TRBV6-3 included. Across all donors, roughly uniform sequencing depth was an assumption of the presence/absence analyses.

Concerning this clone: Its antigen is currently unknown.

Primers included in the PCR were 60 Vbeta and 13 Jbeta primers. Repertoires were generated with immunoSEQ multiplex PCR, while TCRdb's copy carries only in-frame clones and drops some. The sample has tens of thousands of clones. The CDR3 is 15 amino acids. Per the germline V gene, CDR1 is WNHNN and CDR2 is SYGVQD (reference sequence). J was trimmed by 1 base and V by 4 bases; bases with no gene match: 2. The sequenced material came from PBMCs. This receptor was identified in a female donor in good health and CMV-seropositive. This chain connects TRBV10-1 to TRBJ2-2; TRBD1 matches 8 bases. The CDR3 sequence: CASSADRVNTGELFF. The CDR3 nucleotides are TGCGCCAGCAGTGCGGACAGGGTGAACACCGGGGAGCTGTTTTTT.